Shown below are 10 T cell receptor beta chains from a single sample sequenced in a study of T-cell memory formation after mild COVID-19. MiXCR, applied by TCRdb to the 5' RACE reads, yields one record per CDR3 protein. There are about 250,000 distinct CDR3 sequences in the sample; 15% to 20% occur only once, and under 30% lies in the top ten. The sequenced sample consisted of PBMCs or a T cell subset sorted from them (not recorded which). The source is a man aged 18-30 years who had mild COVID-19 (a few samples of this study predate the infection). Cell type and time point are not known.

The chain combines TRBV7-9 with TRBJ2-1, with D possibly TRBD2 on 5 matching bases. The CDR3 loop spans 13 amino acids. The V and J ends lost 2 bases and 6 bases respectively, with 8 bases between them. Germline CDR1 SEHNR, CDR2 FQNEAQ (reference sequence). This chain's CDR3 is CASSLPGSNEQFF. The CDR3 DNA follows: TGTGCCAGCAGCTTACCGGGGTCCAATGAGCAGTTCTTC.

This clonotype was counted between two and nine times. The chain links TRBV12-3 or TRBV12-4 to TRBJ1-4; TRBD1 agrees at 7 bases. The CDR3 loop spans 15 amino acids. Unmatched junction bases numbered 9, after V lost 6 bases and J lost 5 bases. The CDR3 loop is CASSIGQAQNEKLFF. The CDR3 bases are TGTGCCAGCAGCATCGGACAGGCACAGAATGAAAAACTGTTTTTT.

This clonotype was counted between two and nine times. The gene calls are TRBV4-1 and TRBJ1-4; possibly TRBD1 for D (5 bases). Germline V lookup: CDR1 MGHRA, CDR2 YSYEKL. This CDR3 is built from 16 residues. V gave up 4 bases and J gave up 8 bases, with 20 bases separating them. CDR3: CASSRSPAPGEEKLFF. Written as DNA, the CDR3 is TGCGCCAGCAGCCGATCACCAGCGCCGGGGGAGGAAAAACTGTTTTTT.

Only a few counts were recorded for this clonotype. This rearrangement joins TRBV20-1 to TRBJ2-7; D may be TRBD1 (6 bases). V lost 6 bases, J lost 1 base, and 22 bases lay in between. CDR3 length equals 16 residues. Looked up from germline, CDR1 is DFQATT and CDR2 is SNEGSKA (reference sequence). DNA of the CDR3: TGCAGTGCCCTAGGGAGTCCCAGGGGTGTATCCTACGAGCAGTACGTC. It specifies CSALGSPRGVSYEQYV.

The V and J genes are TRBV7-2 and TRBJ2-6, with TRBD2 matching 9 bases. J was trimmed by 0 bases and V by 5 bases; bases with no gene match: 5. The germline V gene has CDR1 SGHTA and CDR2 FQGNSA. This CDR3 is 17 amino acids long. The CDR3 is CASSVTSGPSGANVLTF. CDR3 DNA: TGTGCCAGCAGCGTGACTAGCGGTCCCTCTGGGGCCAACGTCCTGACTTTC.

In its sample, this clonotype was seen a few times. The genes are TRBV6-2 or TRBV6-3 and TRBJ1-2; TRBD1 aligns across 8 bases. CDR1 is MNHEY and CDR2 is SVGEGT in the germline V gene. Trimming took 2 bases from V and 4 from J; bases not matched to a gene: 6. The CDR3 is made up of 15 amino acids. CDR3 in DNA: TGTGCCAGCAGTTACCAGGGACAGGCGCTCTATGGCTACACCTTC. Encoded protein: CASSYQGQALYGYTF.

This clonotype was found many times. The CDR3 here is CASSLGAGEYNEQFF. CDR3 in DNA: TGCGCCAGCAGCCTGGGGGCGGGGGAGTACAATGAGCAGTTCTTC. This chain joins TRBV5-1 and TRBJ2-1, with D possibly matching TRBD2 (7 bases). The V and J ends lost 4 bases and 4 bases respectively, with 15 bases between them. CDR3 size: 15 residues. The germline V gene encodes CDR1 SGHRS and CDR2 YFSETQ.

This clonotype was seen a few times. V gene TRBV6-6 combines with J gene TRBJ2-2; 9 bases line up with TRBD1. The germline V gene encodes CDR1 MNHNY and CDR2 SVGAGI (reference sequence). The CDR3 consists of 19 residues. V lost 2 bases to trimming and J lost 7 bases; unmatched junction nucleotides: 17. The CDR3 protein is CASSYRSPLTGGYDGELFF. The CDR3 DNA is TGTGCCAGCAGTTACAGATCTCCGCTGACAGGGGGATACGACGGGGAGCTGTTTTTT.

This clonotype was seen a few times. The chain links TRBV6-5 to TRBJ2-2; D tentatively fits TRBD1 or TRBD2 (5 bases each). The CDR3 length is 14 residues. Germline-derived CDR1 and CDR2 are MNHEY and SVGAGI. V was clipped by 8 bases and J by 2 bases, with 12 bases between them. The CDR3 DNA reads TGTGCCAGCTGTTGGGGGAGAAACACCGGGGAGCTGTTTTTT. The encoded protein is CASCWGRNTGELFF.

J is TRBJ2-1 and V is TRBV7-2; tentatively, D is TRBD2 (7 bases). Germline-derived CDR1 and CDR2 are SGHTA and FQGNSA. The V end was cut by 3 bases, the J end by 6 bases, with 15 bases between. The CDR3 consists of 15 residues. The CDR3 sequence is CASSFGGGRSNEQFF. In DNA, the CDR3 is TGTGCCAGCAGCTTTGGGGGGGGCCGCAGCAATGAGCAGTTCTTC.